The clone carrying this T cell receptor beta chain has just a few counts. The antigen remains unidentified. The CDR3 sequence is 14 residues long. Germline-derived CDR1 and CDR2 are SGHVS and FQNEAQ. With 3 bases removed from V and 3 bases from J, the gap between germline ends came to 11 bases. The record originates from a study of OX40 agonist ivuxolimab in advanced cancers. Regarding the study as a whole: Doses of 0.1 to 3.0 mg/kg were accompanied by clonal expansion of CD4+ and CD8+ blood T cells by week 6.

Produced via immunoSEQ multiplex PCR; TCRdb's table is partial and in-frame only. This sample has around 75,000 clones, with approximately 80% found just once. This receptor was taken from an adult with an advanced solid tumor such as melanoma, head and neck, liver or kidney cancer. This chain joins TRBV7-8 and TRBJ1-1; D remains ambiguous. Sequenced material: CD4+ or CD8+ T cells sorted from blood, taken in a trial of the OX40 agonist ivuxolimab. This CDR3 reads CASSFGEIYTEAFF. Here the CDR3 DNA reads TGTGCCAGCAGCTTCGGGGAGATTTACACTGAAGCTTTCTTT.